One sample yielded the 31 T cell receptor beta chains listed below, sequenced in a study of blood T cells in healthy people across ages (dated by TCRdb to between 2014 and 2017). Libraries came from 5' RACE. The instrument given in TCRdb is Illumina HiSeq 2500. A second roughly 6 to 11 cycle PCR used a sample-barcoded 5' primer and a J-beta primer mix. Starting from the raw public reads, TCRdb applied fastp trimming at Q25, assembled clones with MiXCR and retained in-frame beta chains. Entries that share a CDR3 protein sequence are merged under the most common genes and DNA. The sample contains about 900,000 distinct CDR3 sequences, approximately 49% of them found a single time. Under 15% of the sample lies in the top ten. Sequenced material: blood. Receptors were obtained from a man aged 25 to 45 in good health.

This chain links TRBV20-1 with TRBJ2-4, with a weak D call TRBD1 (6 bases). The length of the CDR3 is 12 residues. CDR1 and CDR2 from the germline V gene are DFQATT and SNEGSKA (reference sequence). V shed 6 bases and J shed 6 bases, with 12 bases lying between them. The CDR3 DNA reads as TGCAGTGCCCCAGACAGGTTAAACATTCAGTACTTC. Translation: CSAPDRLNIQYF.

This sequence joins TRBV15 and TRBJ1-2; 7 nucleotides line up with TRBD1. Germline lookup yields CDR1 LNHNV and CDR2 YYDKDF (reference sequence). The CDR3 sequence is 16 residues long. Trimming removed 0 bases from V and 6 bases from J; junction bases left unmatched: 10. The CDR3 reads CATSRERGDSGDGYTF. As DNA, the CDR3 is TGTGCCACCAGCAGAGAGAGGGGGGACAGCGGGGATGGCTACACCTTC.

This clonotype has more than one count but fewer than ten. The chain has TRBV7-6 and TRBJ2-7, with D perhaps TRBD1 (6 bases). V was shortened by 1 base and J by 7 bases, with 26 bases between the two germline ends. Per germline, CDR1 SGHVS and CDR2 FNYEAQ. This CDR3 spans 18 amino acids. CDR3 DNA: TGTGCCAGCAGCTTAGTCGAGGGACACAAGGGAAGGTCGAATGAGCAGTACTTC. Protein: CASSLVEGHKGRSNEQYF. Filled out from reference TRBV7-6 and TRBJ2-7, the complete variable domain reads GAGVSQSPRYKVTKRGQDVALRCDPISGHVSLYWYRQALGQGPEFLTYFNYEAQQDKSGLPNDRFSAERPEGSISTLTIQRTEQRDSAMYRCASSLVEGHKGRSNEQYFGPGTRLTVT.

The V and J genes are TRBV27 and TRBJ2-3; TRBD1 is a possible D gene (7 bases). Trimming stripped 1 base from V and 2 bases from J, with 16 bases between. Per the germline V gene, CDR1 is MNHEY and CDR2 is SMNVEV (reference sequence). The CDR3 is 17 residues long. CDR3 DNA sequence: TGTGCCAGCAGTTTATTATGGGGGGACAGCCTCACAGATACGCAGTATTTT. Its translation is CASSLLWGDSLTDTQYF.

This clonotype was counted ten times or more. The chain uses TRBV7-2 and TRBJ1-5; the match to TRBD1 covers 8 bases. V gave up 4 bases and J gave up 7 bases; unmatched junction bases: 3. The germline gives CDR1 SGHTA, CDR2 FQGNSA. The CDR3 length is 13 residues. CDR3 nucleotide sequence: TGTGCCAGCAGCTACAGGGGGGAACAGCCCCAGCATTTT. Its protein is CASSYRGEQPQHF.

The chain has TRBV4-1 and TRBJ2-2, with TRBD1 matching 8 bases. Trimming at V came to 4 bases and at J to 3 bases, leaving 13 bases not matched to a gene. This CDR3 spans 18 amino acids. The germline V gene has CDR1 MGHRA and CDR2 YSYEKL. CDR3 coding DNA: TGCGCCAGCAGCCGGGCCCAGGGGGCCCTCTTATACACCGGGGAGCTGTTTTTT. Translation: CASSRAQGALLYTGELFF.

This clonotype turned up a few times. Here the CDR3 DNA reads TGTGCCAGCAGCTCGTATGACAGGTTCCAAGAGACCCAGTACTTC. Protein: CASSSYDRFQETQYF. The chain is built from TRBV6-5 and TRBJ2-5; the D gene is possibly TRBD1 (6 bases). Trimming cost V 6 bases and J 1 base, with 15 bases left between them. Germline V lookup: CDR1 MNHEY, CDR2 SVGAGI. The CDR3 is made up of 15 amino acids.

The chain employs TRBV20-1 and TRBJ2-5; no clear D gene. The CDR3 has 15 residues. Germline V gives CDR1 DFQATT, CDR2 SNEGSKA (reference sequence). V lost 6 bases to trimming and J lost 5 bases, with 22 bases between them. CDR3 sequence: CSANPPTRHGETQYF. The CDR3 bases are TGCAGTGCCAATCCACCCACCCGACATGGGGAGACCCAGTACTTC.

V gene TRBV6-2 or TRBV6-3 combines with J gene TRBJ2-3; TRBD1 matches at 7 bases. The V segment lost 9 bases and the J segment 0 bases; nucleotides outside the gene matches: 12. Germline V gives CDR1 MNHEY, CDR2 SVGEGT. This CDR3 is 16 amino acids long. The CDR3 nucleotides read TGTGCCAGTTTTGGGGCAGGGGGATATAGCACAGATACGCAGTATTTT. It specifies CASFGAGGYSTDTQYF.

A note on this clonotype: A much larger clone sits a single nucleotide away, making a read error possible. V gene TRBV2 combines with J gene TRBJ2-7; D remains ambiguous. In germline, CDR1 is SNHLY, CDR2 FYNNEI. This CDR3 has 10 residues. The CDR3 DNA sequence: TGTGCCAGCAGTGACTACGAGCTGTACTTC. Translation gives CASSDYELYF. The full variable domain, in which reference TRBV2 and TRBJ2-7 provide the parts outside the CDR3, is EPEVTQTPSHQVTQMGQEVILRCVPISNHLYFYWYRQILGQKVEFLVSFYNNEISEKSEIFDDQFSVERPDGSNFTLKIRSTKLEDSAMYFCASSDYELYFGPGTRLTVT.

This chain uses TRBV5-1 with TRBJ2-3; 8 bases are shared with TRBD1. CDR1 and CDR2 from the germline V gene are SGHRS and YFSETQ. V lost 0 bases, J lost 3 bases, and 6 bases stayed unmatched. The CDR3 runs 16 residues. The CDR3, as DNA: TGCGCCAGCAGCTTGGAGAACAGGGGGACAACAGATACGCAGTATTTT. Protein sequence: CASSLENRGTTDTQYF.

This clonotype was counted only a few times. V gene TRBV20-1 combines with J gene TRBJ1-5; unclear D gene. The germline V gene encodes CDR1 DFQATT and CDR2 SNEGSKA (reference sequence). V was pared by 0 bases and J by 0 bases, with 18 bases between. This CDR3 region has 18 residues. Here the CDR3 reads CSARDPGQQTHSNQPQHF. The DNA of the CDR3 is TGCAGTGCTAGAGATCCTGGGCAGCAAACTCATAGCAATCAGCCCCAGCATTTT.

This clonotype was seen many times. This chain links TRBV4-2 with TRBJ2-1; D possibly uses TRBD1 or TRBD2 (5 bases each). V shed 0 bases and J shed 5 bases, with 23 bases lying between them. Germline CDR1 and CDR2: LGHNA and YNFKEQ. The CDR3 loop spans 19 amino acids. CDR3 sequence: CASSQEIATGGTIDNEQFF. In DNA, the CDR3 is TGTGCCAGCAGCCAAGAGATAGCTACAGGAGGCACGATAGACAATGAGCAGTTCTTC.

There are a few counts of this clonotype. This chain uses TRBV7-2 with TRBJ1-2; D is perhaps TRBD1 (6 bases). CDR3 length equals 14 residues. V shed 1 base and J shed 7 bases, with 13 bases lying between them. The germline gives CDR1 SGHTA, CDR2 FQGNSA. The CDR3 coding sequence is TGTGCCAGCAGCTTAGAGCAGGGGACGGGTGGCTACACCTTC. Translation gives CASSLEQGTGGYTF.

This clonotype was detected only a few times. The chain employs TRBV4-2 and TRBJ1-2; TRBD1 matches at 8 bases. The CDR3 has 16 amino acids. Germline-derived CDR1 and CDR2 are LGHNA and YNFKEQ. V lost 0 bases and J lost 3; bases outside the gene matches: 6. The CDR3 DNA follows: TGTGCCAGCAGCCAAGATCTTCAGGGGGCCCACTATGGCTACACCTTC. It yields the protein CASSQDLQGAHYGYTF.

V and J are TRBV20-1 and TRBJ1-1; possible D gene TRBD1, 6 bases. Per the germline V gene, CDR1 is DFQATT and CDR2 is SNEGSKA (reference sequence). The V end was cut by 6 bases, the J end by 5 bases, with 16 bases between. This CDR3 comprises 13 residues. The DNA of the CDR3 is TGCAGTGCCCCTGCGGCAGGGGTGACTGAAGCTTTCTTT. It codes for CSAPAAGVTEAFF.

This clonotype was observed a handful of times. V gene TRBV2 combines with J gene TRBJ2-1; no firm D call. The CDR3 totals 10 residues. The V gene's germline CDR1 is SNHLY and CDR2 FYNNEI. With 10 bases removed from V and 5 bases from J, the gap between germline ends came to 6 bases. CDR3: CAILDNEQFF. The CDR3 bases are TGTGCCATCCTGGACAATGAGCAGTTCTTC.

The rearrangement links TRBV11-2 to TRBJ2-3, with TRBD2 matching 7 bases. The V and J ends lost 8 bases and 3 bases, in that order; junction bases with no gene match: 11. Germline V gives CDR1 SGHAT, CDR2 FQNNGV. CDR3 length equals 15 residues. CDR3 nucleotides: TGTGCCAGCCGACGGTGGGGGGGGAGGACAGATACGCAGTATTTT. This translates into CASRRWGGRTDTQYF.

This clonotype was counted only a few times. DNA for the CDR3: TGCAGCGTTCCAGTGGCCTCCTACAATGAGCAGTTCTTC. Amino acid sequence: CSVPVASYNEQFF. The V and J genes are TRBV29-1 and TRBJ2-1; no clear D gene. V lost 5 bases to trimming and J lost 0 bases, with 8 bases between them. The germline V gene encodes CDR1 SQVTM and CDR2 ANQGSEA. The CDR3 sequence is 13 residues long.

This clonotype was found a few times. The V gene is TRBV7-9, the J gene TRBJ2-1; D unresolved. V lost 5 bases to trimming and J lost 7 bases, with 12 bases between them. CDR1 is SEHNR, CDR2 FQNEAQ, per germline (reference sequence). There are 13 residues in the CDR3. CDR3 in DNA: TGTGCCAGCAGCGGCTTCCTGGAGAATGAGCAGTTCTTC. The encoded protein is CASSGFLENEQFF.

This clonotype was detected only a few times. The chain recombines TRBV12-3 or TRBV12-4 with TRBJ1-4; D unclear. The CDR3 sequence is 12 residues long. V lost 6 bases and J 12 bases, leaving 14 bases between the germline ends. The CDR3: CASSIRALELFF. For the CDR3, the DNA is TGTGCCAGCAGCATAAGGGCCCTTGAACTGTTTTTT.

A few counts support this clonotype. The gene calls are TRBV4-2 and TRBJ2-7; 7 nucleotides match TRBD2. CDR1 is LGHNA and CDR2 is YNFKEQ in the germline V gene. The CDR3 is 15 residues long. J lost 3 bases, V lost 3 bases, and 8 bases had no gene match. The CDR3: CASSQASGALYEQYF. CDR3 bases: TGTGCCAGCAGCCAGGCGAGCGGGGCCCTCTACGAGCAGTACTTC.

V and J are TRBV6-2 or TRBV6-3 and TRBJ2-5; TRBD2 aligns across 14 bases. TRBJ2-7 matches the DNA end more closely, so the J call is doubtful. Germline assignment: CDR1 MNHEY and CDR2 SVGEGT. CDR3 size: 16 residues. This CDR3 reads CASSDLGLAGEYEQYF. The CDR3 bases are TGTGCCAGCAGTGATCTGGGACTAGCGGGGGAATACGAGCAGTACTTC.

Remarks on this clonotype: The junction differs from germline at one of its ends, possibly a read error. The V and J genes are TRBV7-2 and TRBJ1-5, with D perhaps matching TRBD1 (6 bases). Germline CDR1 and CDR2: SGHTA and FQGNSA. CDR3 length: 14 amino acids. The CDR3 nucleotides are TGTGTCAGCAGCTCAGGACAGAGCAATCAGCCCCAGCATTTT. As protein: CVSSSGQSNQPQHF.

The rearrangement uses TRBV30 and TRBJ2-7; TRBD1 aligns across 7 bases. In germline, CDR1 is GTSNPN, CDR2 SVGIG (reference sequence). J lost 3 bases, V lost 4 bases, and 6 bases had no gene match. This CDR3 is built from 13 residues. CDR3 residues: CAWKMGQFYEQYF. In DNA form, the CDR3 reads TGTGCCTGGAAAATGGGACAGTTCTACGAGCAGTACTTC.

V and J are TRBV2 and TRBJ2-6; D gene unclear. V gave up 2 bases and J gave up 0 bases, with 11 bases separating them. The CDR3 spans 17 residues. Germline V gene data show CDR1 as SNHLY and CDR2 as FYNNEI. The CDR3 here is CASSESFYSSGANVLTF. CDR3 coding DNA: TGTGCCAGCAGTGAAAGTTTCTACAGCTCTGGGGCCAACGTCCTGACTTTC. Full variable domain (remainder filled in from reference TRBV2 and TRBJ2-6): EPEVTQTPSHQVTQMGQEVILRCVPISNHLYFYWYRQILGQKVEFLVSFYNNEISEKSEIFDDQFSVERPDGSNFTLKIRSTKLEDSAMYFCASSESFYSSGANVLTFGAGSRLTVL.

This chain uses TRBV20-1 with TRBJ1-1; D is unresolved. This CDR3 has 12 amino acids. CDR1 and CDR2 (germline): DFQATT, SNEGSKA (reference sequence). Trimming removed 3 bases from V and 2 bases from J, with 7 bases in between. The CDR3 bases are TGCAGTGCTAGCCGCGCTAACACTGAAGCTTTCTTT. This gives the protein CSASRANTEAFF.

The sample holds many counts of this clonotype. The gene calls are TRBV28 and TRBJ1-2; D ambiguous. The germline V gene has CDR1 MDHEN and CDR2 SYDVKM. The CDR3 extends over 14 amino acids. V was cut by 5 bases and J by 2 bases, with 12 bases left in between. The CDR3 region is CASSTGGRNYGYTF. The CDR3 nucleotides are TGTGCCAGCAGTACCGGAGGACGGAACTATGGCTACACCTTC.

The chain couples TRBV9 to TRBJ1-2, with D uncertain. In germline, CDR1 is SGDLS, CDR2 YYNGEE. Trimming removed 4 bases at V and 0 bases at J, with 13 bases between. The CDR3 extends over 15 amino acids. The CDR3 sequence: CASSPDRGANYGYTF. CDR3 in DNA: TGTGCCAGCAGCCCCGACCGAGGAGCTAACTATGGCTACACCTTC.

This clonotype turned up a few times. This sequence joins TRBV20-1 and TRBJ1-5; possible D gene TRBD1, 6 bases. V was cut by 5 bases and J by 2 bases, with 13 bases left in between. This CDR3 region has 14 residues. From germline, CDR1 is DFQATT and CDR2 SNEGSKA (reference sequence). CDR3 in DNA: TGCAGTGCTCCTGTGGGGGGCGGCAATCAGCCCCAGCATTTT. Amino acids: CSAPVGGGNQPQHF.

A note on this clonotype: An end of the junction does not agree with germline; a read error may underlie this. J is TRBJ1-2 and V is TRBV19; D perhaps matches TRBD1 (6 bases). The CDR3 is 14 amino acids. CDR1 is LNHDA, CDR2 SQIVND, per germline (reference sequence). CDR3 amino acids: CASSTGHTNYSYTF. DNA of the CDR3: TGTGCCAGTAGTACGGGACACACCAACTATAGCTACACCTTC.